This T cell receptor beta chain stems from a study of blood T cell repertoires in COVID-19. Study information: Sample material is recorded as cDNA or gDNA derived from T cells, B-cell-depleted T cells, or PBMCs.

Germline V gene data show CDR1 as LNHDA and CDR2 as SQIVND (reference sequence). The junction had 8 bases not matched to a gene; V was cut back by 10 bases and J by 6 bases. The CDR3 runs 14 residues. Sequencing was performed with immunoSEQ multiplex PCR; in TCRdb, only in-frame clones are kept and a portion is missing. The sample includes about 180,000 clones, 70% to 85% of them seen just once. This clonotype originated in a woman of 80 years or more with acute or convalescent COVID-19. This sequence joins TRBV19 and TRBJ2-7; 14 bases fit TRBD2. Material for sequencing was peripheral blood. The CDR3 reads CATGLAGGTGEQYF. CDR3 nucleotide sequence: TGTGCCACCGGACTAGCGGGAGGTACGGGCGAGCAGTACTTC.